A selection of T cell receptor beta chains follows, all from one sample in a study of blood T cell repertoires in COVID-19. Profiled with immunoSEQ multiplex PCR; TCRdb holds only in-frame clones, not every one. The sample includes about 130,000 clones, about 77% of them seen just once. Input material: peripheral blood. These receptors all stem from an elderly man with acute or convalescent COVID-19. Both conserved end residues are part of each CDR3. The D gene is left open where the match is weak. Clone size is given for some rows only: seen once, a few or many times, or a class if the clone is expanded.

clone_size d_call j_call v_call cdr3_aa cdr3_nt
once . TRBJ1-1 TRBV19 CATPGQQNTEAFF TGTGCCACCCCGGGACAACAGAACACTGAAGCTTTCTTT
. . TRBJ1-2 TRBV6-5 CASSYMGRGYGYTF TGTGCCAGCAGTTACATGGGGCGCGGCTATGGCTACACCTTC
. . TRBJ2-6 TRBV7-7 CASSLDGSGANVLTF TGTGCCAGCAGCTTAGACGGCTCTGGGGCCAACGTCCTGACTTTC
. . TRBJ1-6 TRBV27 CASSLSLSSYNSPLHF TGTGCCAGCAGTTTATCGCTGAGCTCCTATAATTCACCCCTCCACTTT
. . TRBJ2-7 TRBV20-1 CSATTAGEQYF TGCAGTGCTACCACAGCGGGCGAGCAGTACTTC
few TRBD1 TRBJ2-1 TRBV12-3/TRBV12-4 CASSLRQGAFQFF TGTGCCAGCAGTTTACGACAGGGGGCTTTTCAGTTCTTC
many TRBD1 TRBJ2-4 TRBV7-9 CASKPGTGENIQYF TGTGCCAGCAAGCCCGGGACAGGGGAAAACATTCAGTACTTC
. TRBD1 TRBJ1-2 TRBV7-2 CASSLVGGQGPIGYTF TGTGCCAGCAGCTTAGTGGGGGGACAGGGGCCGATTGGCTACACCTTC
. . TRBJ2-1 TRBV5-4 CASSFTRQPEQFF TGTGCCAGCAGCTTTACCCGACAGCCGGAGCAGTTCTTC
. . TRBJ2-3 TRBV6-6 CASTWGGLTDTQYF TGTGCCAGCACTTGGGGGGGCCTGACAGATACGCAGTATTTT
. TRBD1 TRBJ2-5 TRBV2 CASSGRTGLGETQYF TGTGCCAGCAGTGGAAGGACAGGGCTGGGAGAGACCCAGTACTTC
. TRBD2 TRBJ2-5 TRBV27 CASRPGLAFWETQYF TGTGCCAGCAGGCCGGGACTAGCTTTTTGGGAGACCCAGTACTTC
once . TRBJ1-5 TRBV2 CASSEGRAGNQPQHF TGTGCCAGCAGTGAAGGCAGGGCTGGCAATCAGCCCCAGCATTTT
. . TRBJ2-3 TRBV5-1 CASSLGRSGTDTQYF TGCGCCAGCAGCTTGGGTCGAAGCGGCACAGATACGCAGTATTTT
. TRBD1 TRBJ2-3 TRBV29-1 CSVRGTGQNTDTQYF TGCAGCGTCCGAGGGACAGGGCAGAACACAGATACGCAGTATTTT
. TRBD1 TRBJ2-3 TRBV7-2 CASSYRTGGLVDTQYF TGTGCCAGCAGCTACCGGACAGGGGGCCTCGTGGATACGCAGTATTTT